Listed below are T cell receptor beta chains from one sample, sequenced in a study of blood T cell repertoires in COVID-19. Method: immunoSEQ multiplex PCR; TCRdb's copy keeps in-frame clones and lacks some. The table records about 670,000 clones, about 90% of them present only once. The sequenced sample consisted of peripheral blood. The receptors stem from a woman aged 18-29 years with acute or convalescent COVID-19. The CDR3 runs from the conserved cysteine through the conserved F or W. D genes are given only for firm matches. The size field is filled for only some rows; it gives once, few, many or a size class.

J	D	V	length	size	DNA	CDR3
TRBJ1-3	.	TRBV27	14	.	TGTGCCAGCAGTATGACTCACGGTGGAAACACCATATATTTT	CASSMTHGGNTIYF
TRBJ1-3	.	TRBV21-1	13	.	TGTGCCACCCCGGGACACTCTGGAAACACCATATATTTT	CATPGHSGNTIYF
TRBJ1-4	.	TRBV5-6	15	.	TGTGCCAGCTCGGGGGGCGGGACACGGAGTGAAAAACTGTTTTTT	CASSGGGTRSEKLFF
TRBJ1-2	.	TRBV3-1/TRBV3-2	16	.	TGTGCCAGCAGCCAAGAGTGGGCCAGGGGCCTCTATGGCTACACCTTC	CASSQEWARGLYGYTF
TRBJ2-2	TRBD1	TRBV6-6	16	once	TGTGCCAGCAGAAAACAGGGGGCGGGGGACACCGGGGAGCTGTTTTTT	CASRKQGAGDTGELFF
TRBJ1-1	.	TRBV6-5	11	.	TGTGCCAGCAGCCTTGGTGGGAGCGCTTTCTTT	CASSLGGSAFF
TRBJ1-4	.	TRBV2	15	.	TGTGCCAGCAGTGGCCTCCAAGGGACAAATGAAAAGCTGTTTTTT	CASSGLQGTNEKLFF
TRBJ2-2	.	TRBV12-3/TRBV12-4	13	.	TGTGCCAGCAGCCTTTCGAGCACCGGGGAGCTGTTTTTT	CASSLSSTGELFF
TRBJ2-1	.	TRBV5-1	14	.	TGCGCCAGCAGCTTGAGCGGTGGGTGGGGTGAGCAGTTCTTC	CASSLSGGWGEQFF
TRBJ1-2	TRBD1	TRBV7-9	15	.	TGTGCCAGCAGCCCTAGGGGACAGGGGAACTATGGCTACACCTTC	CASSPRGQGNYGYTF
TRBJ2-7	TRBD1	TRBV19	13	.	TGTGCCAGTAGTGGAGACAGGGTGTACGAGCAGTACTTC	CASSGDRVYEQYF
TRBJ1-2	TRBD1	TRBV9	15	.	TGTGCCAGCAGCGTAGGGGGGACAGGGTACGCTGGCTACACCTTC	CASSVGGTGYAGYTF
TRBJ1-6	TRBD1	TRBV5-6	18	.	TGTGCCAGCAGCTACAGGGGATCCGGCAGCTCCTATAATTCACCCCTCCACTTT	CASSYRGSGSSYNSPLHF
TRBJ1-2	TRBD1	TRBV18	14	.	TGTGCCAGCTCACCAGAGACAGGGAACTATGGCTACACCTTC	CASSPETGNYGYTF
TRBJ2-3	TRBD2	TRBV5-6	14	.	TGTGCCAGCAGTTCCAGCGGGACCCGTCAATCGGGGTATTTT	CASSSSGTRQSGYF
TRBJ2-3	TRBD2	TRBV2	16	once	TGTGCCAGCAGCGGTGGACTAGCGGCGAGCACAGATACGCAGTATTTT	CASSGGLAASTDTQYF
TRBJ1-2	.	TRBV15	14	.	TGTGCCACCAGGGGGGGGGAGACGGTCTATGGCTACACCTTC	CATRGGETVYGYTF
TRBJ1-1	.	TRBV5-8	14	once	TGTGCCAGCATCTTGGACTCTCACGGGACTGAAGCTTTCTTT	CASILDSHGTEAFF
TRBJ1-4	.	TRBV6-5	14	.	TGTGCCAGCAAAGTGAGCGCAACTAATGAAAAACTGTTTTTT	CASKVSATNEKLFF
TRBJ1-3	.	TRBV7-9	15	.	TGTGCCAGCAGCTTAGAGCAGGGCCCTGGAAACACCATATATTTT	CASSLEQGPGNTIYF
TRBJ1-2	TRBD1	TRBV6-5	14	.	TGTGCCAGCAGTCCCGACAGGGCAAACTATGGCTACACCTTC	CASSPDRANYGYTF
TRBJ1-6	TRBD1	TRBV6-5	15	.	TGTGCCAGCAGAGGCGCCGGGCAGGGGGACTCACCCCTCCACTTT	CASRGAGQGDSPLHF
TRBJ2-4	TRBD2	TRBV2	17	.	TGTGCCAGCAGTGCCAGCGGGGGGTGGTCGGCCAAAAACATTCAGTACTTC	CASSASGGWSAKNIQYF
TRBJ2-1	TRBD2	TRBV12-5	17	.	TGTGCTAGTGGTTTGATCCCTACTAGCGGGGGGGCCGGGGAGCAGTTCTTC	CASGLIPTSGGAGEQFF
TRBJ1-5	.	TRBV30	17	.	TGTGCCTGGAGTGTATCCCGGGGAACCGCTCGCAATCAGCCCCAGCATTTT	CAWSVSRGTARNQPQHF
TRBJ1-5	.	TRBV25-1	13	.	TGTGCCAGCAGTTATGGGGCAAGTCAGCCCCAGCATTTT	CASSYGASQPQHF
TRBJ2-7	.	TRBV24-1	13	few	TGTGCCACCAGTGATTACCCCGGCTACGAGCAGTACTTC	CATSDYPGYEQYF
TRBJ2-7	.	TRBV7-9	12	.	TGTGCCAGCAGCACCGCGACCTACGAGCAGTACTTC	CASSTATYEQYF
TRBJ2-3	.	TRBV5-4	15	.	TGTGCCAGCAGCTATGGTTTAGGGGGCACAGATACGCAGTATTTT	CASSYGLGGTDTQYF
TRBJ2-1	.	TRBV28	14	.	TGTGCCAGCAGCTTGATTGGGGGCGGCGATGAGCAGTTCTTC	CASSLIGGGDEQFF
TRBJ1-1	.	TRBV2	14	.	TGTGCCAGCAGTGAAGCGGGACAAAACACTGAAGCTTTCTTT	CASSEAGQNTEAFF
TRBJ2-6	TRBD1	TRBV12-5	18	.	TGTGCTAGTGGTTTGGTGCCGGTAGGACAGGCGCCCGTCAACGTCCTGACTTTC	CASGLVPVGQAPVNVLTF
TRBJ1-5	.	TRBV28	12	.	TGTGCCAGCAGGCTAAGCAATCAGCCCCAGCATTTT	CASRLSNQPQHF
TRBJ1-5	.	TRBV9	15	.	TGTGCCAGCAGCGCTGGGCGGGGAGGCAATCAGCCCCAGCATTTT	CASSAGRGGNQPQHF
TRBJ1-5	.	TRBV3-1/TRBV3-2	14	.	TGTGCCAGCAGCCAAGGTTTGCCGGTCGAGCCCCAGCATTTT	CASSQGLPVEPQHF
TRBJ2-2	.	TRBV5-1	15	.	TGCGCCAGCAGCTTGGATGCGGTTAACACCGGGGAGCTGTTTTTT	CASSLDAVNTGELFF
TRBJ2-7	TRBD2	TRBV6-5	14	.	TGTGCCAGCGAGACTGGCGGGGGGGCCCTCGAGCAGTACTTC	CASETGGGALEQYF
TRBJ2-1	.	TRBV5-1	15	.	TGCGCCAGCAGCTCGACAGGAGTCGATTACAATGAGCAGTTCTTC	CASSSTGVDYNEQFF
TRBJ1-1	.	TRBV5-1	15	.	TGCGCCAGCAGCTTTACTAAAGGTGGGTGGACTGAAGCTTTCTTT	CASSFTKGGWTEAFF
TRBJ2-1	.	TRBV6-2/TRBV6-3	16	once	TGTGCCAGCAGTTACTCGAGCCAATCATCCTACAATGAGCAGTTCTTC	CASSYSSQSSYNEQFF
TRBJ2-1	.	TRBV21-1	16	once	TGTGCCAGCCTCCCGGTGGCACAGGGGCCGTACAATGAGCAGTTCTTC	CASLPVAQGPYNEQFF
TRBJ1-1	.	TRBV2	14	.	TGTGCCAGTACCGTCCTGACAGGGAACACTGAAGCTTTCTTT	CASTVLTGNTEAFF
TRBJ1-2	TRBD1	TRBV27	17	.	TGTGCCAGCAGTCTAAATTGGGACAGGGCACTTGATGGGGGCTACACCTTC	CASSLNWDRALDGGYTF
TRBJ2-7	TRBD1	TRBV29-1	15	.	TGCAGCGTTGAAGCGGGGAGACAGGGGTACTACGAGCAGTACTTC	CSVEAGRQGYYEQYF
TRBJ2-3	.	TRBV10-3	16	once	TGTGCCATCAGTGAGTCCACGGGGTGGAGCACAGATACGCAGTATTTT	CAISESTGWSTDTQYF
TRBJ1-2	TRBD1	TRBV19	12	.	TGTGCCAGTGCGACAGGGGTCTTTGGCTACACCTTC	CASATGVFGYTF
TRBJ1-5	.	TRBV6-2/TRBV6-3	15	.	TGTGCCAGCAGCCCTGGCCGGGTGGGGCCCCAGCCCCAGCATTTT	CASSPGRVGPQPQHF
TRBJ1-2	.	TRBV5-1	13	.	TGCGCCAGCAGCTTTAGGGGAGGGTATGGCTACACCTTC	CASSFRGGYGYTF
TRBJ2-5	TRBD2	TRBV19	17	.	TGTGCCAGTAGCCCCCAGGGAGGGGCGATGTACCAAGAGACCCAGTACTTC	CASSPQGGAMYQETQYF
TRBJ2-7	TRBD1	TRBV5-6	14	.	TGTGCCAGCAGCCGGGACAGACTCTCCTACGAGCAGTACTTC	CASSRDRLSYEQYF
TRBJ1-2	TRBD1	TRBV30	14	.	TGTGCCTGGAGAGCAGGGGGAGGTTACTATGGCTACACCTTC	CAWRAGGGYYGYTF
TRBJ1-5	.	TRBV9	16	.	TGTGCCAGCAGCGTAGGAGGAGGGCCCGGTCATCAGCCCCAGCATTTT	CASSVGGGPGHQPQHF
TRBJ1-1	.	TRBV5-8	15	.	TGTGCCAGCACCCTTGGGCGAAGTCGGTACACTGAAGCTTTCTTT	CASTLGRSRYTEAFF
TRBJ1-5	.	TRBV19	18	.	TGTGCCAGTAGTAGTCTACCCGGGGACTTAAATAGCAATCAGCCCCAGCATTTT	CASSSLPGDLNSNQPQHF
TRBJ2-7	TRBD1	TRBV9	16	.	TGTGCCAGCAGCGTAGAGGGACAGATGAAGCCCTACGAGCAGTACTTC	CASSVEGQMKPYEQYF
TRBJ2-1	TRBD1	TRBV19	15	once	TGTGCCAGTAGTTCTAACAGGGGGCCACACAATGAGCAGTTCTTC	CASSSNRGPHNEQFF
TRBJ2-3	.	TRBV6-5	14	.	TGTGCCAGCAGTTTTTCGGGGATCACAGATACGCAGTATTTT	CASSFSGITDTQYF
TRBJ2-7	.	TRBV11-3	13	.	TGTGCCAGCAGCCCATTCAATTTTTACGAGCAGTACTTC	CASSPFNFYEQYF
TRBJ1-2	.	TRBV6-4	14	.	TGTGCCAGCAGTGACTCTGACAGAAACTATGGCTACACCTTC	CASSDSDRNYGYTF
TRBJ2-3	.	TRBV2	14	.	TGTGCCAGCAGTGGCGGAAGGGGAACAGATACGCAGTATTTT	CASSGGRGTDTQYF